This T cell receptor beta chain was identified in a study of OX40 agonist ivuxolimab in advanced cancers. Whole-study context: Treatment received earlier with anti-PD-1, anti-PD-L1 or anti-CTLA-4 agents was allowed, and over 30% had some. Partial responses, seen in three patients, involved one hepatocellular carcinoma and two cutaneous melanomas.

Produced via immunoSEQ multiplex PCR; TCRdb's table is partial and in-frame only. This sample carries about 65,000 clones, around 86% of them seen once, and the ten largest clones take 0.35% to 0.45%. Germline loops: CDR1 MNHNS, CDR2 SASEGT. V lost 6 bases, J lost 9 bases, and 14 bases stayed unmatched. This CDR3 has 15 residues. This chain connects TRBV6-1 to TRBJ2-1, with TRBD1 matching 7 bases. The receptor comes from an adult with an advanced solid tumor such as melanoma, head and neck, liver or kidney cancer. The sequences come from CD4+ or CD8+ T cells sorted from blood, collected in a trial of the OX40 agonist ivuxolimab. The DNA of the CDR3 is TGTGCCAGCAGAGCCCCGGGACAGTGGGTCGGTGAGCAGTTCTTC. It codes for CASRAPGQWVGEQFF.